This is a list of T cell receptor beta chains from one sample in a study of blood T cell repertoires in COVID-19. Sequencing was performed with immunoSEQ multiplex PCR; in TCRdb, only in-frame clones are kept and a portion is missing. The data hold about 360,000 clones, with roughly 86% observed a single time. Sequenced material: PBMCs or T cells enriched from blood (not recorded which). These receptors came from a woman between 40 and 55 years old with acute COVID-19. CDR3s include the opening cysteine and the closing phenylalanine or tryptophan. A D gene is named only where the DNA matches it firmly. A clone size is listed for some rows: how often the clone was seen (once, few, many), or a class if it is expanded.

V gene: TRBV7-9
J gene: TRBJ1-2
D gene: TRBD1
clone size: .
CDR3 protein: CASSNTGGNYGYTF
CDR3 DNA: TGTGCCAGCAGCAACACAGGGGGCAACTATGGCTACACCTTC

V gene: TRBV18
J gene: TRBJ2-5
D gene: TRBD1
clone size: once
CDR3 protein: CASSPPAGGETQYF
CDR3 DNA: TGTGCCAGCTCACCACCGGCAGGGGGCGAGACCCAGTACTTC

V gene: TRBV6-4
J gene: TRBJ1-5
D gene: .
clone size: .
CDR3 protein: CASITGQPQHF
CDR3 DNA: TGTGCCAGCATCACCGGGCAGCCCCAGCATTTT

V gene: TRBV5-8
J gene: TRBJ1-6
D gene: TRBD1
clone size: few
CDR3 protein: CASSLVQGANSPLHF
CDR3 DNA: TGTGCCAGCAGCTTAGTCCAGGGGGCAAATTCACCCCTCCACTTT

V gene: TRBV11-2
J gene: TRBJ1-1
D gene: .
clone size: .
CDR3 protein: CASSLDPGLF
CDR3 DNA: TGTGCCAGCAGCTTAGATCCGGGACTATTT

V gene: TRBV19
J gene: TRBJ2-1
D gene: TRBD1
clone size: .
CDR3 protein: CASSQGQEYYNEQFF
CDR3 DNA: TGTGCCAGTAGTCAGGGACAGGAATACTACAATGAGCAGTTCTTC

V gene: TRBV7-9
J gene: TRBJ1-2
D gene: .
clone size: .
CDR3 protein: CASSSPGALDGYTF
CDR3 DNA: TGTGCCAGCAGCTCACCAGGGGCTCTTGATGGCTACACCTTC

V gene: TRBV5-1
J gene: TRBJ1-4
D gene: .
clone size: .
CDR3 protein: CASSLGTDEKLFF
CDR3 DNA: TGCGCCAGCAGCTTGGGGACAGATGAAAAACTGTTTTTT

V gene: TRBV3-1/TRBV3-2
J gene: TRBJ2-2
D gene: .
clone size: .
CDR3 protein: CASSHLPTDPTGELFF
CDR3 DNA: TGTGCCAGCAGCCACTTGCCGACTGACCCCACCGGGGAGCTGTTTTTT

V gene: TRBV12-3/TRBV12-4
J gene: TRBJ1-2
D gene: TRBD1
clone size: .
CDR3 protein: CASVRQGHPGYTF
CDR3 DNA: TGTGCCAGCGTGCGACAGGGGCATCCTGGCTACACCTTC

V gene: TRBV5-6
J gene: TRBJ1-1
D gene: TRBD1
clone size: .
CDR3 protein: CASSSPGQGIAFF
CDR3 DNA: TGTGCCAGCAGCTCACCGGGACAGGGTATCGCTTTCTTT

V gene: TRBV5-1
J gene: TRBJ2-3
D gene: .
clone size: once
CDR3 protein: CASSLGGLGEASTDTQYF
CDR3 DNA: TGCGCCAGCAGCTTGGGGGGGCTTGGGGAAGCCTCCACAGATACGCAGTATTTT

V gene: TRBV15
J gene: TRBJ1-6
D gene: TRBD1
clone size: .
CDR3 protein: CATNQNRGNSPLHF
CDR3 DNA: TGTGCCACCAACCAAAACAGGGGGAATTCACCCCTCCACTTT

V gene: TRBV19
J gene: TRBJ1-2
D gene: TRBD1
clone size: .
CDR3 protein: CASSTGQNYGYTF
CDR3 DNA: TGTGCCAGTAGTACGGGACAGAACTATGGCTACACCTTC

V gene: TRBV14
J gene: TRBJ1-2
D gene: .
clone size: .
CDR3 protein: CASSPTGGIYGYTF
CDR3 DNA: TGTGCCAGCAGCCCGACCGGAGGCATCTATGGCTACACCTTC

V gene: TRBV5-1
J gene: TRBJ2-1
D gene: TRBD1
clone size: .
CDR3 protein: CASSLGQGVYYEQFF
CDR3 DNA: TGCGCCAGCAGCTTGGGACAGGGAGTTTATTATGAGCAGTTCTTC

V gene: TRBV24-1
J gene: TRBJ1-2
D gene: TRBD1
clone size: .
CDR3 protein: CATSDLHEGARYGYTF
CDR3 DNA: TGTGCCACCAGTGATTTGCACGAGGGGGCGAGGTATGGCTACACCTTC

V gene: TRBV10-3
J gene: TRBJ2-1
D gene: .
clone size: .
CDR3 protein: CAISDFYNNEQFF
CDR3 DNA: TGTGCCATCAGTGATTTTTACAACAATGAGCAGTTCTTC

V gene: TRBV24-1
J gene: TRBJ2-7
D gene: .
clone size: .
CDR3 protein: CATSDYSLDYEQYF
CDR3 DNA: TGTGCCACCAGTGATTACTCCTTAGACTACGAGCAGTACTTC

V gene: TRBV6-5
J gene: TRBJ2-7
D gene: TRBD1
clone size: once
CDR3 protein: CASSYSRQGVTAQYF
CDR3 DNA: TGTGCCAGCAGTTACTCTAGACAGGGGGTTACCGCGCAGTACTTC

V gene: TRBV29-1
J gene: TRBJ1-1
D gene: .
clone size: .
CDR3 protein: CSVLGGGTEAFF
CDR3 DNA: TGCAGCGTTTTGGGCGGAGGGACTGAAGCTTTCTTT

V gene: TRBV12-3/TRBV12-4
J gene: TRBJ1-4
D gene: .
clone size: .
CDR3 protein: CASSSDSEEKLFF
CDR3 DNA: TGTGCCAGCAGTTCCGACTCTGAGGAAAAACTGTTTTTT

V gene: TRBV7-9
J gene: TRBJ1-1
D gene: .
clone size: once
CDR3 protein: CASSLGLVNTEAFF
CDR3 DNA: TGTGCCAGCAGCTTAGGGTTAGTGAACACTGAAGCTTTCTTT

V gene: TRBV9
J gene: TRBJ2-7
D gene: .
clone size: once
CDR3 protein: CASSVGSRGYEQYF
CDR3 DNA: TGTGCCAGCAGCGTGGGCTCCCGGGGCTACGAGCAGTACTTC

V gene: TRBV5-4
J gene: TRBJ2-3
D gene: TRBD1
clone size: .
CDR3 protein: CASSPGTGRTDTQYF
CDR3 DNA: TGTGCCAGCAGCCCCGGGACAGGGAGGACAGATACGCAGTATTTT

V gene: TRBV5-6
J gene: TRBJ1-6
D gene: .
clone size: .
CDR3 protein: CASSLGLWGQTPPLHF
CDR3 DNA: TGTGCCAGCAGCTTGGGGCTTTGGGGGCAGACCCCACCCCTCCACTTT

V gene: TRBV30
J gene: TRBJ1-5
D gene: .
clone size: .
CDR3 protein: CAWSEGGGQPQHF
CDR3 DNA: TGTGCCTGGAGTGAAGGGGGGGGTCAGCCCCAGCATTTT

V gene: TRBV27
J gene: TRBJ2-7
D gene: .
clone size: .
CDR3 protein: CASSINPQGAGYEQYF
CDR3 DNA: TGTGCCAGCAGTATTAACCCACAGGGTGCGGGCTACGAGCAGTACTTC

V gene: TRBV9
J gene: TRBJ2-5
D gene: .
clone size: .
CDR3 protein: CASSTRGETQYF
CDR3 DNA: TGTGCCAGCAGCACGAGGGGGGAGACCCAGTACTTC

V gene: TRBV6-1
J gene: TRBJ1-1
D gene: .
clone size: once
CDR3 protein: CASSDWFQGSTEAFF
CDR3 DNA: TGTGCCAGCAGTGATTGGTTTCAGGGTTCTACTGAAGCTTTCTTT

V gene: TRBV4-1
J gene: TRBJ1-5
D gene: TRBD1
clone size: .
CDR3 protein: CASSPGQGGSGPQHF
CDR3 DNA: TGCGCCAGCAGCCCCGGACAGGGCGGCTCTGGGCCCCAGCATTTT

V gene: TRBV27
J gene: TRBJ2-1
D gene: TRBD1
clone size: few
CDR3 protein: CASSRGTGGVDNEQFF
CDR3 DNA: TGTGCCAGCAGCCGAGGGACAGGCGGGGTGGACAATGAGCAGTTCTTC

V gene: TRBV15
J gene: TRBJ2-3
D gene: TRBD1
clone size: .
CDR3 protein: CATSMPFRGLSDTQYF
CDR3 DNA: TGTGCCACCAGCATGCCATTCAGGGGGCTCTCTGATACGCAGTATTTT

V gene: TRBV6-5
J gene: TRBJ1-1
D gene: .
clone size: .
CDR3 protein: CASTNEASKAFF
CDR3 DNA: TGTGCCAGCACCAACGAGGCCTCAAAAGCTTTCTTT

V gene: TRBV7-9
J gene: TRBJ2-1
D gene: TRBD2
clone size: .
CDR3 protein: CASSLLSGDNEQFF
CDR3 DNA: TGTGCCAGCAGCTTACTTAGCGGGGACAATGAGCAGTTCTTC

V gene: TRBV5-1
J gene: TRBJ2-3
D gene: TRBD2
clone size: .
CDR3 protein: CASRTSGGTDTQYF
CDR3 DNA: TGCGCCAGCAGGACTAGCGGGGGTACAGATACGCAGTATTTT

V gene: TRBV7-2
J gene: TRBJ2-7
D gene: TRBD2
clone size: .
CDR3 protein: CASSLKGAGEQYF
CDR3 DNA: TGTGCCAGCAGCTTAAAGGGAGCGGGGGAGCAGTACTTC

V gene: TRBV4-2
J gene: TRBJ2-5
D gene: TRBD2
clone size: .
CDR3 protein: CASSQRGGGETQYF
CDR3 DNA: TGTGCCAGCAGCCAACGCGGGGGAGGGGAGACCCAGTACTTC

V gene: TRBV15
J gene: TRBJ1-5
D gene: TRBD1
clone size: .
CDR3 protein: CATSRESVTGYYSNQPQHF
CDR3 DNA: TGTGCCACCAGCAGAGAATCCGTGACAGGGTACTATAGCAATCAGCCCCAGCATTTT

V gene: TRBV27
J gene: TRBJ1-5
D gene: .
clone size: .
CDR3 protein: CASSLVGDNQPQHF
CDR3 DNA: TGTGCCAGCAGTTTAGTAGGGGACAATCAGCCCCAGCATTTT

V gene: TRBV19
J gene: TRBJ1-1
D gene: .
clone size: .
CDR3 protein: CASSIDLWRGWAFF
CDR3 DNA: TGTGCCAGTAGTATAGATCTATGGAGGGGATGGGCTTTCTTT

V gene: TRBV5-8
J gene: TRBJ1-5
D gene: TRBD1
clone size: .
CDR3 protein: CASSLQTGTAINQPQHF
CDR3 DNA: TGTGCCAGCAGCCTACAAACCGGGACAGCAATTAATCAGCCCCAGCATTTT

V gene: TRBV5-4
J gene: TRBJ2-1
D gene: TRBD2
clone size: .
CDR3 protein: CASSLGGASGANEQFF
CDR3 DNA: TGTGCCAGCAGCTTGGGGGGAGCTAGCGGGGCCAATGAGCAGTTCTTC

V gene: TRBV9
J gene: TRBJ2-7
D gene: .
clone size: once
CDR3 protein: CASSVSTGSSYEQYF
CDR3 DNA: TGTGCCAGCAGCGTTAGTACGGGGAGCTCCTACGAGCAGTACTTC

V gene: TRBV30
J gene: TRBJ1-1
D gene: TRBD1
clone size: .
CDR3 protein: CAWSVTGGPNTEAFF
CDR3 DNA: TGTGCCTGGAGTGTGACAGGGGGCCCCAACACTGAAGCTTTCTTT

V gene: TRBV5-8
J gene: TRBJ2-7
D gene: TRBD1
clone size: .
CDR3 protein: CASETGGYEQYF
CDR3 DNA: TGTGCCAGCGAAACAGGGGGGTACGAGCAGTACTTC

V gene: TRBV5-1
J gene: TRBJ1-1
D gene: .
clone size: .
CDR3 protein: CASSLEGGNTEAFF
CDR3 DNA: TGCGCCAGCAGCTTGGAAGGAGGAAACACTGAAGCTTTCTTT

V gene: TRBV19
J gene: TRBJ1-5
D gene: .
clone size: .
CDR3 protein: CASSSVIGGREPQHF
CDR3 DNA: TGTGCCAGTAGTTCAGTGATAGGGGGGAGGGAGCCCCAGCATTTT

V gene: TRBV6-5
J gene: TRBJ2-7
D gene: .
clone size: .
CDR3 protein: CASSYSGQFIYEQYF
CDR3 DNA: TGTGCCAGCAGTTACTCGGGCCAATTCATCTACGAGCAGTACTTC

V gene: TRBV18
J gene: TRBJ2-3
D gene: TRBD1
clone size: .
CDR3 protein: CASSPDRADTQYF
CDR3 DNA: TGTGCCAGCTCACCAGACAGGGCAGATACGCAGTATTTT

V gene: TRBV9
J gene: TRBJ2-2
D gene: TRBD1
clone size: .
CDR3 protein: CASSVDGTGPGELFF
CDR3 DNA: TGTGCCAGCAGCGTAGATGGGACAGGGCCCGGGGAGCTGTTTTTT

V gene: TRBV24-1
J gene: TRBJ1-1
D gene: .
clone size: .
CDR3 protein: CATSEGTGYNTEAFF
CDR3 DNA: TGTGCCACCAGTGAAGGTACAGGATATAACACTGAAGCTTTCTTT

V gene: TRBV4-1
J gene: TRBJ1-6
D gene: .
clone size: .
CDR3 protein: CASSQDEYSPLHF
CDR3 DNA: TGCGCCAGCAGCCAAGATGAGTATTCACCCCTCCACTTT